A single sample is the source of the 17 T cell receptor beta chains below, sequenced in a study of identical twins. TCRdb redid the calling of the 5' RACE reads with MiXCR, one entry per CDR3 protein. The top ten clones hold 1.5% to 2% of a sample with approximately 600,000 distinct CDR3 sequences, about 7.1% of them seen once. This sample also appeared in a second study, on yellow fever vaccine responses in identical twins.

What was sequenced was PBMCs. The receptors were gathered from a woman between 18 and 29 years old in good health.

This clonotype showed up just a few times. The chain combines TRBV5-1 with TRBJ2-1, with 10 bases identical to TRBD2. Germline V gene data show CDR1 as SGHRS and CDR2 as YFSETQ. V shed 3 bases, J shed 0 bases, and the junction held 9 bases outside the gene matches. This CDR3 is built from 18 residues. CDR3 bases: TGCGCCAGCAGCTACTTAGCGGGAGGCTACGTCTCCTACAATGAGCAGTTCTTC. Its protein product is CASSYLAGGYVSYNEQFF.

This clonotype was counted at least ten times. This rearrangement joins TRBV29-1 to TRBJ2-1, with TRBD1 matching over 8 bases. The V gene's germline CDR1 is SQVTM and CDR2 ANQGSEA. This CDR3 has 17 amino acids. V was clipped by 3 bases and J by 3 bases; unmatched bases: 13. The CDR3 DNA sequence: TGCAGCGTTGACCCGACAGGGGAAGGAAGGGACTACAATGAGCAGTTCTTC. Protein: CSVDPTGEGRDYNEQFF.

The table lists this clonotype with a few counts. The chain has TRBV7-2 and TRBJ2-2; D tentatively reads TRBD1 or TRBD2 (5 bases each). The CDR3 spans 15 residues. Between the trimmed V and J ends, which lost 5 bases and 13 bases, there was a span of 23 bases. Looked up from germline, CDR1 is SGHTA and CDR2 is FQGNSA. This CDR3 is CASSPGTDRGGGLFF. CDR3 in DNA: TGTGCCAGCAGCCCTGGGACGGACCGTGGTGGAGGGCTGTTTTTT.

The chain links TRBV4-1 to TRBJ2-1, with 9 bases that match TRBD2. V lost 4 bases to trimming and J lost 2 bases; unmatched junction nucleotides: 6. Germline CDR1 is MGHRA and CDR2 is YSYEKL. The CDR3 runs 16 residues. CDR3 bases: TGCGCCAGCAGCCTCGTAGAGCGGGGGGCCTACAATGAGCAGTTCTTC. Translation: CASSLVERGAYNEQFF.

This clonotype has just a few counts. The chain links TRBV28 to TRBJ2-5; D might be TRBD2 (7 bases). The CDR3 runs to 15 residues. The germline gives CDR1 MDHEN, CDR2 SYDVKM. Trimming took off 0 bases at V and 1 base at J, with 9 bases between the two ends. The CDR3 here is CASSLWGGRQETQYF. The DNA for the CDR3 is TGTGCCAGCAGTTTATGGGGGGGGCGCCAAGAGACCCAGTACTTC. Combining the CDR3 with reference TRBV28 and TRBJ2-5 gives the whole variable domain DVKVTQSSRYLVKRTGEKVFLECVQDMDHENMFWYRQDPGLGLRLIYFSYDVKMKEKGDIPEGYSVSREKKERFSLILESASTNQTSMYLCASSLWGGRQETQYFGPGTRLLVL.

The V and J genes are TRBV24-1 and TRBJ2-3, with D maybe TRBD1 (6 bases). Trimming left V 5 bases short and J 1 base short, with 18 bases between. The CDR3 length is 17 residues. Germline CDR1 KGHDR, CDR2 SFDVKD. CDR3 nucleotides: TGTGCCACCAGTGGTCATCGGACAGTTAAGGGCACAGATACGCAGTATTTT. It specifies CATSGHRTVKGTDTQYF.

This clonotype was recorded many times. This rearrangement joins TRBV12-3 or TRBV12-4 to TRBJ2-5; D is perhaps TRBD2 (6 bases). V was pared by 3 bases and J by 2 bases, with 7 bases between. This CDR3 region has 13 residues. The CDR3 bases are TGTGCCAGCAGTTTCCGGGGGCAAGAGACCCAGTACTTC. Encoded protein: CASSFRGQETQYF.

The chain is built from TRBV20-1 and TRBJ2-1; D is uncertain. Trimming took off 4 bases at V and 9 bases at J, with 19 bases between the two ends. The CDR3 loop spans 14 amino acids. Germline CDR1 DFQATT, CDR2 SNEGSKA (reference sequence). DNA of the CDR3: TGCAGTGCTAAAGATCCCCCATCTTCGGGTGAGCAGTTCTTC. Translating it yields CSAKDPPSSGEQFF.

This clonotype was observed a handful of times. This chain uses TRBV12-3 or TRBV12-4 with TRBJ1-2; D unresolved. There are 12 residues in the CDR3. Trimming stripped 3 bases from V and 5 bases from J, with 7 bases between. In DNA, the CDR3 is TGTGCCAGCAGTTTCGCGAGATATGGCTACACCTTC. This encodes CASSFARYGYTF.

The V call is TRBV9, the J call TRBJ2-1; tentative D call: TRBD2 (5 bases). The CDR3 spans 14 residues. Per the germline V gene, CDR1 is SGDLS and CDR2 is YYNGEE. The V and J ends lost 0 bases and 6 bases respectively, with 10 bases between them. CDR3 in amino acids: CASSVVGVANEQFF. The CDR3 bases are TGTGCCAGCAGCGTAGTGGGAGTAGCCAATGAGCAGTTCTTC.

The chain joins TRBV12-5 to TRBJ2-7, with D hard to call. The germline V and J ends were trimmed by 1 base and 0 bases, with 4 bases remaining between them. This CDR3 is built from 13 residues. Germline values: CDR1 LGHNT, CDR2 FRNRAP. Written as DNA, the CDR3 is TGTGCTAGTGGTTTGGGCGACTCCTACGAGCAGTACTTC. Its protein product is CASGLGDSYEQYF.

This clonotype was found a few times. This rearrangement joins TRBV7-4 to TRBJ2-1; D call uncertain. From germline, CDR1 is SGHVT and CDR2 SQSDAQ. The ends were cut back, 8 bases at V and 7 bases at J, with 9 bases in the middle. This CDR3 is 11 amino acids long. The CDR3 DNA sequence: TGTGCCAGCGCGAAGGGTAATGAGCAGTTCTTC. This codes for CASAKGNEQFF. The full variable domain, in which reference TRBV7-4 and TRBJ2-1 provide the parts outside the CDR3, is GAGVSQSPRYKVAKRGRDVALRCDSISGHVTLYWYRQTLGQGSEVLTYSQSDAQRDKSGRPSGRFSAERPERSVSTLKIQRTEQGDSAVYLCASAKGNEQFFGPGTRLTVL.

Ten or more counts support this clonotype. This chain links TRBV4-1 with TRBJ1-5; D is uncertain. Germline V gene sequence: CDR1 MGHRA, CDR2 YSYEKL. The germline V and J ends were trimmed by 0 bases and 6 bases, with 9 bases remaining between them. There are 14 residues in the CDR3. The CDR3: CASSQEAGTQPQHF. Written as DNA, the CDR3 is TGCGCCAGCAGCCAAGAGGCCGGTACTCAGCCCCAGCATTTT.

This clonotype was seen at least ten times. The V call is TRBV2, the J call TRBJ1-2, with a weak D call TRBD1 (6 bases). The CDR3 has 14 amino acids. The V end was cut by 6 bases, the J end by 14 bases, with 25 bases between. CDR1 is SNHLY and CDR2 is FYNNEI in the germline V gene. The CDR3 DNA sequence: TGTGCCAGCAGCCAACAGGGCACCATGTGGGGGGAGACCTTC. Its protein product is CASSQQGTMWGETF.

In DNA, the CDR3 is TGTGCCACCAGCAGGGGACAGGGCTTCGAGCAGTACTTC. Its translation is CATSRGQGFEQYF. V and J are TRBV15 and TRBJ2-7; TRBD1 matches 9 bases. Germline V CDR1 and CDR2: LNHNV, YYDKDF (reference sequence). The junction had 3 bases not matched to a gene; V was cut back by 3 bases and J by 6 bases. The CDR3 has 13 amino acids.

CDR3 nucleotides: TGTGCCAGCAGCATAGTTACAGATACCCTCCACTTT. Amino acid sequence: CASSIVTDTLHF. V usage is TRBV7-9 and J usage is TRBJ1-6; D remains unclear. Germline loops: CDR1 SEHNR, CDR2 FQNEAQ (reference sequence). The CDR3 loop spans 12 amino acids. Trimming left V 5 bases short and J 14 bases short, with 13 bases between.

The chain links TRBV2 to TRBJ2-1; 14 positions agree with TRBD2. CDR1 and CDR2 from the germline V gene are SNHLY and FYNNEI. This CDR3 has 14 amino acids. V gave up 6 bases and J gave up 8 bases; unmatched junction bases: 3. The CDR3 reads CASSGLAGGYEQFF. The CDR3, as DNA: TGTGCCAGCAGCGGACTAGCGGGGGGATATGAGCAGTTCTTC.